Sequencing of this T cell receptor (beta chain) was carried out in a study of blood T cell repertoires in COVID-19. Study-wide context: T cells, B-cell-depleted T cells, or PBMCs supplied cDNA or gDNA.

Exposed volunteers were people who met a COVID-19 case within 2 weeks before study entry. This clone has a single count. Assay: immunoSEQ multiplex PCR; the TCRdb copy retains only in-frame clones and omits some. The sample holds a few hundred thousand clones; over 85% are singletons and the top ten take roughly 2.9%. Trimming left V 5 bases short and J 2 bases short, with 17 bases between. CDR1 SGHTA and CDR2 FQGNSA come from the germline V gene. The CDR3 contains 16 residues. The chain joins TRBV7-2 to TRBJ2-3, with a weak D call TRBD2 (6 bases). What was sequenced was PBMCs or T cells enriched from blood (not recorded which). The receptor's source is a woman aged 50 to 65 who had been exposed to COVID-19. The chain's CDR3 is CASSPYSGGVTDTQYF. Here the CDR3 DNA reads TGTGCCAGCAGCCCATACTCGGGCGGGGTCACAGATACGCAGTATTTT.